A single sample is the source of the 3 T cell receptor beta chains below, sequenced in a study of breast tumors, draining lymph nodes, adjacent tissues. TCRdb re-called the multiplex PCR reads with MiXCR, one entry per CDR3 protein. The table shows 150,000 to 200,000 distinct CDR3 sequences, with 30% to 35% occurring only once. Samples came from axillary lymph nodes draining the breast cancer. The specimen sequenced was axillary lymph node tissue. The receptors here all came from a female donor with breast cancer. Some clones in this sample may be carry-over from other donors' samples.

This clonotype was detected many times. The CDR3 region is CSARDVEQSTDTQYF. The CDR3 DNA reads as TGCAGTGCTAGGGACGTAGAACAAAGCACAGATACGCAGTATTTT. The gene calls are TRBV20-1 and TRBJ2-3; D is uncertain. The germline V gene encodes CDR1 DFQATT and CDR2 SNEGSKA (reference sequence). The CDR3 runs to 15 residues. The V end was cut by 3 bases, the J end by 0 bases, with 13 bases between.

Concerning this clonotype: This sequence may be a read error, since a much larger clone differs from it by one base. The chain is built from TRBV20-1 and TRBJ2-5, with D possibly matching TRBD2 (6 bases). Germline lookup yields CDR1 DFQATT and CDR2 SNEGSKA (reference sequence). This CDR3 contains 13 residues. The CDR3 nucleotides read TGCGGTGCCCACTCCGGGGGCCAAGAGACCCAGTACTTC. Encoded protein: CGAHSGGQETQYF.

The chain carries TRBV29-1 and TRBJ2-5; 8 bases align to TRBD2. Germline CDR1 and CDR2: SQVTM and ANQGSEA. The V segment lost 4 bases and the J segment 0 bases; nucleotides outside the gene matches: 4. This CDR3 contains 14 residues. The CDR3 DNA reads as TGCAGCGTTGTAATGCGGGGGGACCAAGAGACCCAGTACTTC. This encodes CSVVMRGDQETQYF.